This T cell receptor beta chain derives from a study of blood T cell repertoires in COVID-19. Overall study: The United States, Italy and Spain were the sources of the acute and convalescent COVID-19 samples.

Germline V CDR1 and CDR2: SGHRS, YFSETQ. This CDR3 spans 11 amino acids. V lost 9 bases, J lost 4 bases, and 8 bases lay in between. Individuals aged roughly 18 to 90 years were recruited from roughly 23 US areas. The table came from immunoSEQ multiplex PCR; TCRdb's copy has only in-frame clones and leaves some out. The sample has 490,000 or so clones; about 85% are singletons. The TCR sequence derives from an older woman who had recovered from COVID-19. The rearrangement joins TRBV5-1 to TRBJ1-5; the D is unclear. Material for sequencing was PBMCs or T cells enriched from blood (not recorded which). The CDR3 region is CATRGNQPQHF. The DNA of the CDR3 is TGCGCCACCCGGGGAAATCAGCCCCAGCATTTT.